The 10 T cell receptor beta chains below all came from one sample that was sequenced in a study of shared clonotypes between healthy human individuals. CD8 cells regarded as naive lacked CD45RO, were positively chosen for CCR7, and omitted terminally differentiated effector memory CD45RA+ cells. Sequenced by immunoSEQ multiplex PCR; TCRdb stores in-frame clones only, minus some. The repertoire holds around 1,900,000 clones, with over 85% as singletons. Input material: naive CD8+ T cells from PBMCs. The receptors shown here come from a man younger than 30 in good health. Some clones in this sample may be carry-over from other donors' samples.

The rearrangement joins TRBV9 to TRBJ2-3, with D unresolved. The CDR3 loop spans 11 amino acids. Germline CDR1 reads SGDLS; CDR2 reads YYNGEE. V was shortened by 3 bases and J by 6 bases, with 5 bases between the two germline ends. In nucleotides, the CDR3 is TGTGCCAGCAGCGCCCCGGATACGCAGTATTTT. Its protein is CASSAPDTQYF.

As concerns this clone: Other DNA sequences in the same sample also yield this CDR3. This chain uses TRBV19 with TRBJ2-7; 7 bases are shared with TRBD2. The V segment lost 0 bases and the J segment 2 bases; nucleotides outside the gene matches: 4. CDR3 length equals 15 residues. Germline values: CDR1 LNHDA, CDR2 SQIVND (reference sequence). The CDR3 is CASSIEGGSTYEQYF. CDR3 nucleotide sequence: TGTGCCAGTAGTATAGAAGGCGGGAGTACCTACGAGCAGTACTTC. The variable domain in full, with the rest retrieved from reference TRBV19 and TRBJ2-7, is DGGITQSPKYLFRKEGQNVTLSCEQNLNHDAMYWYRQDPGQGLRLIYYSQIVNDFQKGDIAEGYSVSREKKESFPLTVTSAQKNPTAFYLCASSIEGGSTYEQYFGPGTRLTVT.

The V gene is TRBV10-1, the J gene TRBJ2-1, with TRBD2 matching over 8 bases. The junction had 4 bases not matched to a gene; V was cut back by 3 bases and J by 0 bases. This CDR3 has 16 amino acids. Germline V lookup: CDR1 WNHNN, CDR2 SYGVQD (reference sequence). The CDR3 DNA is TGCGCCAGCAGTGAAACTAGCGGAAGCTCCTACAATGAGCAGTTCTTC. Translation: CASSETSGSSYNEQFF.

The chain couples TRBV6-1 to TRBJ2-1; D is ambiguous. The CDR3 runs to 11 residues. V was trimmed by 7 bases and J by 8 bases, leaving 9 bases between them. The germline CDR1 and CDR2 sequences are MNHNS and SASEGT. Here the CDR3 reads CASNPPHEQFF. The CDR3 DNA follows: TGTGCCAGCAACCCCCCCCATGAGCAGTTCTTC.

The gene calls are TRBV6-6 and TRBJ1-2; D not resolved. Germline V gene sequence: CDR1 MNHNY, CDR2 SVGAGI (reference sequence). The CDR3 contains 14 residues. Trimming left V 2 bases short and J 9 bases short, with 16 bases between. The CDR3 DNA sequence: TGTGCCAGCAGTTACCTTGCGGGAGGGAATAGCTACACCTTC. Its translation is CASSYLAGGNSYTF.

V and J are TRBV4-1 and TRBJ2-3; D not certain. The CDR3 sequence is 14 residues long. Germline CDR1 MGHRA, CDR2 YSYEKL. V gave up 1 base and J gave up 5 bases, with 10 bases separating them. CDR3 region: CASSQGALRDTQYF. CDR3 DNA sequence: TGCGCCAGCAGCCAAGGGGCTTTAAGAGATACGCAGTATTTT.

This clone was seen just once. V and J are TRBV9 and TRBJ1-3; the D is unclear. Between the trimmed V and J ends, which lost 0 bases and 8 bases, there was a span of 15 bases. In germline, CDR1 is SGDLS, CDR2 YYNGEE. The CDR3 runs to 15 residues. The CDR3 coding sequence is TGTGCCAGCAGCGTAGAATATAAGGTGGTGGACACCATATATTTT. Its translation is CASSVEYKVVDTIYF. The full variable domain, in which reference TRBV9 and TRBJ1-3 provide the parts outside the CDR3, is DSGVTQTPKHLITATGQRVTLRCSPRSGDLSVYWYQQSLDQGLQFLIQYYNGEERAKGNILERFSAQQFPDLHSELNLSSLELGDSALYFCASSVEYKVVDTIYFGEGSWLTVV.

The chain has TRBV5-1 and TRBJ2-1, with 8 positions matching TRBD1. The CDR3 is made up of 14 amino acids. With 5 bases clipped from V and 2 bases from J, the junction kept 3 bases outside the gene matches. Germline V gene sequence: CDR1 SGHRS, CDR2 YFSETQ. The CDR3 sequence is CASRSRGPYNEQFF. The CDR3 coding sequence is TGCGCCAGCAGGTCCAGGGGGCCCTACAATGAGCAGTTCTTC. The whole variable domain, filled in from reference TRBV5-1 and TRBJ2-1, reads KAGVTQTPRYLIKTRGQQVTLSCSPISGHRSVSWYQQTPGQGLQFLFEYFSETQRNKGNFPGRFSGRQFSNSRSEMNVSTLELGDSALYLCASRSRGPYNEQFFGPGTRLTVL.

This chain uses TRBV6-6 with TRBJ2-5; D gene ambiguous. The V and J ends lost 6 bases and 2 bases respectively, with 19 bases between them. The germline V gene encodes CDR1 MNHNY and CDR2 SVGAGI (reference sequence). The CDR3 is made up of 16 amino acids. The CDR3 loop is CASSPLPPERQETQYF. As DNA, the CDR3 is TGTGCCAGCAGCCCCCTGCCGCCCGAACGACAAGAGACCCAGTACTTC.

This chain connects TRBV19 to TRBJ1-1; 8 positions match TRBD1. Germline-derived CDR1 and CDR2 are LNHDA and SQIVND (reference sequence). J was trimmed by 5 bases and V by 7 bases; bases with no gene match: 6. There are 13 residues in the CDR3. The CDR3 bases are TGTGCCAGTACAGGGGGCTACGGTACTGAAGCTTTCTTT. This sequence encodes CASTGGYGTEAFF.